The rows below give T cell receptor beta chains drawn from one sample of a study of T-cell memory formation after mild COVID-19. MiXCR, applied by TCRdb to the 5' RACE reads, yields one record per CDR3 protein. This table holds about 440,000 distinct CDR3 sequences, around 18% found once. Sequencing was carried out using PBMCs or a T cell subset sorted from them (not recorded which). These receptors all come from an adult woman who had mild COVID-19 (a few samples of this study predate the infection). Cell type and time point are not known. CDR3s include the opening cysteine and the closing phenylalanine or tryptophan. The D gene is left open where the match is weak. Not all rows give a size; the values are once, few, many and, for expanded clones, a class.

v_gene: TRBV30; d_gene: NA; j_gene: TRBJ2-2; abundance: NA; CDR3nt: TGTGCCATAGACGGAGGAATAAGAACCGGGGAGCTGTTTTTT; CDR3aa: CAIDGGIRTGELFF
v_gene: TRBV19; d_gene: NA; j_gene: TRBJ2-2; abundance: NA; CDR3nt: TGTGCCAGTAGTATTTTGGTACAAAACACCGGGGAGCTGTTTTTT; CDR3aa: CASSILVQNTGELFF
v_gene: TRBV7-9; d_gene: TRBD1; j_gene: TRBJ1-5; abundance: few; CDR3nt: TGTGCCAGCAGCTTAGGAAACCTGGGACAGCGCAATCAGCCCCAGCATTTT; CDR3aa: CASSLGNLGQRNQPQHF
v_gene: TRBV5-1; d_gene: NA; j_gene: TRBJ1-2; abundance: few; CDR3nt: TGCGCCAGCAGCTTGGACGGACTTAGTGGCTACACCTTC; CDR3aa: CASSLDGLSGYTF
v_gene: TRBV7-2; d_gene: NA; j_gene: TRBJ1-1; abundance: few; CDR3nt: TGTGCCAGCAGCGACACGGACGGGTGGAACACTGAAGCTTTCTTT; CDR3aa: CASSDTDGWNTEAFF
v_gene: TRBV5-6; d_gene: TRBD1; j_gene: TRBJ2-1; abundance: many; CDR3nt: TGTGCCAGCAGCTTGGGGGTTAGACAGGGGTCCTACAATGAGCAGTTCTTC; CDR3aa: CASSLGVRQGSYNEQFF
v_gene: TRBV5-1; d_gene: NA; j_gene: TRBJ2-3; abundance: NA; CDR3nt: TGCGCCAGCAGCTCCCGGTCTCTTGGAGATACGCAGTATTTT; CDR3aa: CASSSRSLGDTQYF
v_gene: TRBV4-2; d_gene: NA; j_gene: TRBJ1-4; abundance: few; CDR3nt: TGTGCCAGCAGCCAAGAGGGCCGGGGTAACGAAAAACTGTTTTTT; CDR3aa: CASSQEGRGNEKLFF
v_gene: TRBV7-2; d_gene: TRBD2; j_gene: TRBJ2-1; abundance: few; CDR3nt: TGTGCCAGCAGCCGGCCGGGACTAGCGGGAGATGAGCAGTTCTTC; CDR3aa: CASSRPGLAGDEQFF
v_gene: TRBV7-2; d_gene: NA; j_gene: TRBJ2-3; abundance: NA; CDR3nt: TGTGCCAGCATCCTTAGGGGCGGAGGGCCGAATACGCAGTATTTT; CDR3aa: CASILRGGGPNTQYF
v_gene: TRBV7-9; d_gene: NA; j_gene: TRBJ1-1; abundance: many; CDR3nt: TGTGCCAGCAGCCCCCGGACAGCCATGAACACTGAAGCTTTCTTT; CDR3aa: CASSPRTAMNTEAFF
v_gene: TRBV7-3; d_gene: NA; j_gene: TRBJ2-7; abundance: NA; CDR3nt: TGTGCCAGCAGCCCCGTACCAGGGAACGAGCAGTACTTC; CDR3aa: CASSPVPGNEQYF
v_gene: TRBV7-2; d_gene: NA; j_gene: TRBJ2-7; abundance: NA; CDR3nt: TGTGCCAGCAGTTATCCGATACTCTGTCCTTACTTC; CDR3aa: CASSYPILCPYF
v_gene: TRBV28; d_gene: NA; j_gene: TRBJ2-3; abundance: many; CDR3nt: TGTGCCAGCAGCAAGATCACAGATACGCAGTATTTT; CDR3aa: CASSKITDTQYF
v_gene: TRBV5-1; d_gene: NA; j_gene: TRBJ2-3; abundance: NA; CDR3nt: TGCGCCAGCAGCACCCACAGGGCAGAGACAGATACGCAGTATTTT; CDR3aa: CASSTHRAETDTQYF
v_gene: TRBV7-9; d_gene: TRBD1; j_gene: TRBJ2-3; abundance: NA; CDR3nt: TGTGCCAGCAGCCTACCGGGACAGGGTAACACGCAGTATTTT; CDR3aa: CASSLPGQGNTQYF
v_gene: TRBV20-1; d_gene: NA; j_gene: TRBJ2-7; abundance: few; CDR3nt: TGCAGTGCTAGAGGAGTCCAGGGAATTAGTCCCTACTACGAGCAGTACTTC; CDR3aa: CSARGVQGISPYYEQYF
v_gene: TRBV24-1; d_gene: TRBD2; j_gene: TRBJ2-1; abundance: NA; CDR3nt: TGTGCCACCAGTGACCCGGGACTAACTAACTACAATGAGCAGTTCTTC; CDR3aa: CATSDPGLTNYNEQFF